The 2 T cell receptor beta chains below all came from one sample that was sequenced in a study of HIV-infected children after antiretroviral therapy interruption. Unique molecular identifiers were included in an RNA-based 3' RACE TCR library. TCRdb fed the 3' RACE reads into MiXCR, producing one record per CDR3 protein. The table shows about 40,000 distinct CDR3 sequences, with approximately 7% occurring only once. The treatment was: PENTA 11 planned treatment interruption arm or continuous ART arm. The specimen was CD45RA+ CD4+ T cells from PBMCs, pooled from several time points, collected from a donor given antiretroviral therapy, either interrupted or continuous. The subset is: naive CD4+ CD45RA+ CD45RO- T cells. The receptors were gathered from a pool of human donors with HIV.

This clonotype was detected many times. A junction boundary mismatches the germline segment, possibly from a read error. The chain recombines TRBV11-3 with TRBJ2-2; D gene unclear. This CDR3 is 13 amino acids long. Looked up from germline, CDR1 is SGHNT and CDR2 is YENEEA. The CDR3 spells CASSIANTGQLYF. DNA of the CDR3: TGTGCCAGCAGTATAGCAAACACCGGGCAGCTCTACTTT.

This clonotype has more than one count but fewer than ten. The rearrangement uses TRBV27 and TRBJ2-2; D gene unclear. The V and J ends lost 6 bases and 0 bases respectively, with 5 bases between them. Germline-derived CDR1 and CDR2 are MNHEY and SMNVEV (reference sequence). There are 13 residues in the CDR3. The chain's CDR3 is CASRRSNTGELFF. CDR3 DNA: TGTGCCAGCAGACGGTCGAACACCGGGGAGCTGTTTTTT.